One sample yielded the 26 T cell receptor beta chains listed below, sequenced in a study of T cell repertoires in cytomegalovirus infection (dated by TCRdb to about 2019). The treatment or condition label of this sample denotes: in vitro stimulation with specific CMV peptide epitopes to enrich CMV-specific T cells. Sequenced on an Illumina HiSeq 1500. TCRdb reanalyzed the raw reads on its own, using fastp at Q25 for trimming and MiXCR for clone calling, and kept in-frame beta chains. Entries that share a CDR3 protein sequence are merged under the most common genes and DNA. This sample is represented by some 480,000 distinct CDR3 sequences; roughly a third of them were singletons. In total, the top ten clones hold roughly 17% of the sample. For these TCRs, the target antigens are not known. Source: cultured PBMCs, taken from culture after CMV antigen stimulation. The receptor source for this set is a human donor in good health (CMV status not recorded). Some clones in this sample may be carry-over from other donors' samples.

This clonotype was seen a handful of times. The CDR3 DNA reads as TGTGCCAGCAGCGCTACTAGCGGGGGCGGTTACAATGAGCAGTTCTTC. Its translation: CASSATSGGGYNEQFF. The chain links TRBV7-2 to TRBJ2-1, with 11 bases aligning to TRBD2. Trimming cost V 5 bases and J 4 bases; bases outside gene matches: 7. The CDR3 sequence is 16 residues long. Germline loops: CDR1 SGHTA, CDR2 FQGNSA.

This clonotype was seen many times. The gene calls are TRBV7-2 and TRBJ1-2; D is undetermined. V was cut by 1 base and J by 4 bases, with 16 bases left in between. The CDR3 is 16 residues long. Looked up from germline, CDR1 is SGHTA and CDR2 is FQGNSA. The CDR3 here is CASSLGGGRVAYGYTF. The CDR3 DNA reads as TGTGCCAGCAGCTTAGGTGGCGGGAGGGTGGCCTATGGCTACACCTTC.

This clonotype was seen just once. The V gene is TRBV29-1, the J gene TRBJ1-1; no clear D gene. V dropped 3 bases and J dropped 3 bases, with 11 bases sitting between them. There are 13 residues in the CDR3. Germline assignment: CDR1 SQVTM and CDR2 ANQGSEA. CDR3 DNA: TGCAGCGTTGAGGGAGTCGTCTACACTGAAGCTTTCTTT. Translating gives CSVEGVVYTEAFF.

The chain combines TRBV7-8 with TRBJ2-1; 9 positions match TRBD2. Germline CDR1 is SGHVS and CDR2 is FQNEAQ. After removal of 5 bases from V and 4 bases from J, the junction contained 6 bases not matched to a gene. The CDR3 contains 15 residues. This chain's CDR3 is CASSAREGGYNEQFF. For the CDR3, the DNA is TGTGCCAGCAGCGCGCGGGAGGGAGGGTACAATGAGCAGTTCTTC.

This chain connects TRBV20-1 to TRBJ1-5, with 7 bases identical to TRBD1. From germline, CDR1 is DFQATT and CDR2 SNEGSKA (reference sequence). The length of the CDR3 is 17 residues. J gave up 2 bases and V 4 bases, and 14 bases lay outside the gene matches. This CDR3 reads CSAITSTGAYGNQPQHF. The CDR3 region has the DNA TGCAGTGCTATTACTTCAACAGGGGCGTATGGCAATCAGCCCCAGCATTTT.

This clonotype showed up just a few times. V is TRBV6-1 and J is TRBJ2-2; D is ambiguous. CDR3 length equals 15 residues. V dropped 1 base and J dropped 4 bases, with 10 bases sitting between them. Germline-derived CDR1 and CDR2 are MNHNS and SASEGT. CDR3: CASSEEGLVTGELFF. CDR3 sequence (DNA): TGTGCCAGCAGTGAAGAAGGGTTAGTCACCGGGGAGCTGTTTTTT.

The chain combines TRBV5-1 with TRBJ2-7, with D possibly TRBD2 on 6 matching bases. CDR1 and CDR2 (germline): SGHRS, YFSETQ. V lost 0 bases, J lost 6 bases, and 10 bases lay in between. This CDR3 is built from 13 residues. CDR3 amino acids: CASSLALGGEQYF. The CDR3 region has the DNA TGCGCCAGCAGCTTGGCCCTCGGGGGCGAGCAGTACTTC.

The rearrangement links TRBV19 to TRBJ2-1, with D maybe TRBD2 (6 bases). Deletions cut 6 bases from V and 4 bases from J, with 19 bases between. Germline V gene sequence: CDR1 LNHDA, CDR2 SQIVND (reference sequence). The CDR3 is 16 amino acids. Written as DNA, the CDR3 is TGTGCCAGTAGGAAAAGTCAAGCGGGCACGTACAATGAGCAGTTCTTC. Protein product: CASRKSQAGTYNEQFF.

This rearrangement joins TRBV30 to TRBJ2-2; D call uncertain. The CDR3 runs 14 residues. V lost 4 bases and J 7 bases, leaving 16 bases between the germline ends. CDR1 and CDR2 (germline): GTSNPN, SVGIG (reference sequence). The CDR3 sequence: CAWTGSRRVGELFF. The CDR3 DNA is TGTGCCTGGACGGGCAGTAGAAGGGTCGGGGAGCTGTTTTTT.

Notes on this clonotype: A read error may explain this, as a much larger clone is one base away. V and J are TRBV7-2 and TRBJ2-3, with a tentative D call TRBD2 (6 bases). Looked up from germline, CDR1 is SGHTA and CDR2 is FQGNSA. Trimming stripped 5 bases from V and 4 bases from J, with 13 bases between. CDR3 size: 14 residues. In nucleotides, the CDR3 is TGTGCCAGCAGCCTAAGTTGGGAGGCAGATACGCAGTATTTT. Translating gives CASSLSWEADTQYF.

The chain couples TRBV5-1 to TRBJ2-1, with 7 bases lining up with TRBD2. This CDR3 spans 15 amino acids. The V and J ends lost 0 bases and 3 bases, in that order; junction bases with no gene match: 3. CDR1 and CDR2 from the germline V gene are SGHRS and YFSETQ. The CDR3 loop is CASSLEIAGYNEQFF. The CDR3 DNA reads as TGCGCCAGCAGCTTGGAAATAGCGGGCTACAATGAGCAGTTCTTC.

V gene TRBV19 combines with J gene TRBJ2-1, with TRBD2 matching over 9 bases. The germline V gene encodes CDR1 LNHDA and CDR2 SQIVND (reference sequence). V lost 3 bases and J lost 0; bases outside the gene matches: 6. This CDR3 has 17 amino acids. The CDR3 nucleotides are TGTGCCAGTAGTATCCTAGCGGGGCTAAGCTCCTACAATGAGCAGTTCTTC. It codes for CASSILAGLSSYNEQFF.

V and J are TRBV27 and TRBJ2-1; 7 positions match TRBD2. The CDR3 is 15 amino acids. Trimming cost V 4 bases and J 9 bases; bases outside gene matches: 12. Germline V gene data show CDR1 as MNHEY and CDR2 as SMNVEV (reference sequence). The CDR3 here is CASSSSEAGDLEQFF. The CDR3 region has the DNA TGTGCCAGCAGTTCCTCAGAGGCGGGAGATCTTGAGCAGTTCTTC.

There are a few counts of this clonotype. The chain employs TRBV9 and TRBJ2-2; 12 positions agree with TRBD1. Germline trimming cut 3 bases from V and 8 bases from J; bases unmatched to any gene: 5. Looked up from germline, CDR1 is SGDLS and CDR2 is YYNGEE. The CDR3 is made up of 15 amino acids. The CDR3 sequence is CASSAGTGGLGELFF. The CDR3 bases are TGTGCCAGCAGCGCCGGGACAGGGGGCTTGGGGGAGCTGTTTTTT.

This chain uses TRBV10-3 with TRBJ2-1; 12 nucleotides agree with TRBD2. With 5 bases clipped from V and 9 bases from J, the junction kept 2 bases outside the gene matches. CDR3 length equals 13 residues. Germline lookup yields CDR1 ENHRY and CDR2 SYGVKD. The CDR3 loop reads CAISPSGGGEQFF. In nucleotides, the CDR3 is TGTGCCATCAGTCCTAGCGGGGGGGGTGAGCAGTTCTTC.

This clonotype was seen once. This chain connects TRBV5-1 to TRBJ1-1, with D perhaps matching TRBD1 (6 bases). Trimming took off 7 bases at V and 0 bases at J, with 10 bases between the two ends. The CDR3 is 13 amino acids. The germline V gene encodes CDR1 SGHRS and CDR2 YFSETQ. CDR3 loop: CASGRGLNTEAFF. The CDR3 DNA is TGCGCCAGCGGCAGGGGTTTGAACACTGAAGCTTTCTTT. Filled out from reference TRBV5-1 and TRBJ1-1, the complete variable domain reads KAGVTQTPRYLIKTRGQQVTLSCSPISGHRSVSWYQQTPGQGLQFLFEYFSETQRNKGNFPGRFSGRQFSNSRSEMNVSTLELGDSALYLCASGRGLNTEAFFGQGTRLTVV.

The chain is built from TRBV20-1 and TRBJ2-3; 11 bases fit TRBD2. The CDR3 covers 17 residues. The germline gives CDR1 DFQATT, CDR2 SNEGSKA (reference sequence). In DNA form, the CDR3 reads TGCAGAGCCGGGGGGCTAGCGGGAGGTTTTGGCACAGATACGCAGTATTTT. This gives the protein CRAGGLAGGFGTDTQYF.

In its sample, this clonotype was seen many times. The CDR3 sequence: CASSFGTSNEQFF. CDR3 bases: TGTGCCAGCAGCTTCGGGACGAGCAATGAGCAGTTCTTC. The chain carries TRBV7-2 and TRBJ2-1; D may correspond to TRBD1 or TRBD2 (5 bases each). The CDR3 loop spans 13 amino acids. Trimming took 3 bases from V and 6 from J, leaving 9 bases between them. In germline, CDR1 is SGHTA, CDR2 FQGNSA.

In this sample, this clonotype turned up once. The J gene is TRBJ2-7, the V gene TRBV19; possibly TRBD1 for D (5 bases). Trimming stripped 5 bases from V and 1 base from J, with 12 bases between. Per the germline V gene, CDR1 is LNHDA and CDR2 is SQIVND (reference sequence). The CDR3 is 14 residues long. CDR3 in amino acids: CASSYGAGSYEQYF. The CDR3, as DNA: TGTGCCAGTAGTTATGGGGCAGGATCCTACGAGCAGTACTTC.

This clonotype occurred a few times. V usage is TRBV28 and J usage is TRBJ1-3; 7 bases are a match to TRBD1. Germline V lookup: CDR1 MDHEN, CDR2 SYDVKM. The CDR3 has 15 residues. Trimming at V came to 8 bases and at J to 0 bases, leaving 7 bases not matched to a gene. The CDR3 loop is CASRDSAISGNTIYF. The DNA for the CDR3 is TGTGCCAGCCGGGACAGCGCTATCTCTGGAAACACCATATATTTT.

The V gene is TRBV15, the J gene TRBJ2-7, with 7 bases that match TRBD1. Trimming removed 4 bases from V and 2 bases from J; junction bases left unmatched: 5. CDR1 is LNHNV and CDR2 is YYDKDF in the germline V gene (reference sequence). This CDR3 is built from 14 residues. The CDR3 sequence is CATSTYTGAYEQYF. CDR3 sequence (DNA): TGTGCCACCAGCACTTACACAGGGGCCTACGAGCAGTACTTC.

The gene calls are TRBV28 and TRBJ1-6, with 10 bases fitting TRBD1. Per the germline V gene, CDR1 is MDHEN and CDR2 is SYDVKM. The CDR3 contains 15 residues. With 5 bases clipped from V and 10 bases from J, the junction kept 8 bases outside the gene matches. The CDR3 protein is CASSPTGGEGSPLHF. The CDR3 coding sequence is TGTGCCAGCAGTCCGACAGGGGGCGAGGGATCACCCCTCCACTTT. The full variable domain, with the rest looked up from reference TRBV28 and TRBJ1-6, is DVKVTQSSRYLVKRTGEKVFLECVQDMDHENMFWYRQDPGLGLRLIYFSYDVKMKEKGDIPEGYSVSREKKERFSLILESASTNQTSMYLCASSPTGGEGSPLHFGNGTRLTVT.

The chain links TRBV20-1 to TRBJ2-1; D might be TRBD2 (6 bases). Germline CDR1 reads DFQATT; CDR2 reads SNEGSKA (reference sequence). V shed 5 bases and J shed 6 bases, with 23 bases lying between them. This CDR3 is 16 amino acids long. The CDR3 protein is CSALPMVVFSGNEQFF. CDR3 bases: TGCAGTGCTCTTCCAATGGTCGTCTTTAGCGGCAATGAGCAGTTCTTC.

This chain uses TRBV23-1 with TRBJ2-3; the D gene could be TRBD1 or TRBD2 (6 bases each). TRBV23-1 has ORF status, its function being uncertain. Trimming removed 1 base at V and 2 bases at J, with 13 bases between. CDR3 length equals 16 residues. As DNA, the CDR3 is TGCGCCAGCAGTCAATACAACAGGGAGGACACAGATACGCAGTATTTT. Translation gives CASSQYNREDTDTQYF.

This clonotype was seen a few times. The V gene is TRBV12-3 or TRBV12-4, the J gene TRBJ1-5, with TRBD1 matching 9 bases. The ends lost 3 bases at V and 4 bases at J; junction bases unmatched: 4. CDR3 length equals 15 residues. The chain's CDR3 is CASSFGTGSNQPQHF. The CDR3 region has the DNA TGTGCCAGCAGTTTTGGGACAGGGTCGAATCAGCCCCAGCATTTT.

The chain carries TRBV5-6 and TRBJ2-1; TRBD2 agrees at 11 bases. With 0 bases clipped from V and 5 bases from J, the junction kept 4 bases outside the gene matches. This CDR3 has 16 amino acids. CDR1 and CDR2 from the germline V gene are SGHDT and YYEEEE. In DNA, the CDR3 is TGTGCCAGCAGCTTGGTGGGACTAGCGGACCACAATGAGCAGTTCTTC. It codes for CASSLVGLADHNEQFF.